One sample yielded the 15 T cell receptor beta chains listed below, sequenced in a study of cytomegalovirus exposure and HLA in healthy donors. With 60 Vbeta and 13 Jbeta primers, the PCR was carried out. Sequencing used immunoSEQ multiplex PCR; TCRdb keeps in-frame clones, though not all of them. The sample includes about 95,000 clones, 80% to 85% seen only once; the top ten take less than 4.5%. Sequenced input: PBMCs. Receptor source: a woman in her 70s in good health and CMV-seropositive.

The chain couples TRBV27 to TRBJ2-1; TRBD1 aligns across 9 bases. The CDR3 loop spans 15 amino acids. Germline V lookup: CDR1 MNHEY, CDR2 SMNVEV (reference sequence). The V and J ends lost 3 bases and 3 bases, in that order; junction bases with no gene match: 3. CDR3 in DNA: TGTGCCAGCAGTTTCGGACAGGGGCTCTACAATGAGCAGTTCTTC. Translating it yields CASSFGQGLYNEQFF.

The chain uses TRBV30 and TRBJ2-5, with TRBD2 matching over 8 bases. The CDR3 contains 14 residues. The ends lost 3 bases at V and 11 bases at J; junction bases unmatched: 14. Germline V gene sequence: CDR1 GTSNPN, CDR2 SVGIG (reference sequence). CDR3 coding DNA: TGTGCCTGGAGCCCCAAACTAGCGGCGGGGGAGCAGTACTTC. It translates to CAWSPKLAAGEQYF.

This clone was seen more than once but under ten times. This sequence joins TRBV18 and TRBJ1-1, with TRBD1 matching 7 bases. This CDR3 has 16 residues. Trimming took 8 bases from V and 0 from J; bases not matched to a gene: 12. Germline V gene data show CDR1 as KGHSH and CDR2 as LQKENI. The CDR3 spells CASLRGQVGLNTEAFF. DNA of the CDR3: TGTGCCAGCCTCCGAGGACAGGTCGGACTGAACACTGAAGCTTTCTTT.

V is TRBV15 and J is TRBJ2-7; TRBD2 matches at 11 bases. The CDR3 has 16 amino acids. Germline V gene data show CDR1 as LNHNV and CDR2 as YYDKDF (reference sequence). V gave up 1 base and J gave up 6 bases; unmatched junction bases: 8. In nucleotides, the CDR3 is TGTGCCACCAGCAGAGGCGTTACTAGCGGGAGCTCCGAGCAGTACTTC. Translating it yields CATSRGVTSGSSEQYF.

The J gene is TRBJ2-1, the V gene TRBV7-6, with D possibly TRBD2 on 5 matching bases. The V gene lost 4 bases and the J gene lost 9 bases, with 16 bases spanning the gap. Germline CDR1 is SGHVS and CDR2 is FNYEAQ. This CDR3 comprises 14 residues. The CDR3 DNA sequence: TGTGCCAGCAGCTCGACGGGGTTTTGGGGTGAGCAGTTCTTC. Its protein product is CASSSTGFWGEQFF.

The V call is TRBV5-5, the J call TRBJ1-1, with TRBD1 matching over 9 bases. CDR3 size: 15 residues. The V gene end was trimmed by 4 bases and the J gene end by 2 bases; junction bases not matched to a gene: 6. Germline V CDR1 and CDR2: SGHKS, YYEKEE (reference sequence). The DNA of the CDR3 is TGTGCCAGCAGCGGGGGACAGGGAACCAACACTGAAGCTTTCTTT. Translation gives CASSGGQGTNTEAFF. Combining the CDR3 with reference TRBV5-5 and TRBJ1-1 gives the whole variable domain DAGVTQSPTHLIKTRGQQVTLRCSPISGHKSVSWYQQVLGQGPQFIFQYYEKEERGRGNFPDRFSARQFPNYSSELNVNALLLGDSALYLCASSGGQGTNTEAFFGQGTRLTVV.

This chain connects TRBV7-9 to TRBJ2-7; the D gene is possibly TRBD1 (6 bases). The CDR3 extends over 12 amino acids. The V gene's germline CDR1 is SEHNR and CDR2 FQNEAQ (reference sequence). This CDR3 reads CSTDRTAYEQYF. The CDR3 nucleotides read TGTTCCACCGACAGGACAGCCTACGAGCAGTACTTC.

The chain carries TRBV7-2 and TRBJ2-2; 8 bases match TRBD1. J lost 3 bases, V lost 3 bases, and 3 bases had no gene match. This CDR3 has 15 residues. The V gene's germline CDR1 is SGHTA and CDR2 FQGNSA. DNA of the CDR3: TGTGCCAGCAGCTTCCGACAGGGGTACACCGGGGAGCTGTTTTTT. It yields the protein CASSFRQGYTGELFF.

This clone showed up just once. This chain connects TRBV9 to TRBJ2-7, with 7 nucleotides matching TRBD2. V was clipped by 3 bases and J by 0 bases; unmatched bases: 9. This CDR3 is 16 amino acids long. Germline V gives CDR1 SGDLS, CDR2 YYNGEE. CDR3 nucleotide sequence: TGTGCCAGCAGCGCTTCGCCTAGCGGCAGCTCCTACGAGCAGTACTTC. As protein: CASSASPSGSSYEQYF.

The gene calls are TRBV7-2 and TRBJ2-4; 8 bases align to TRBD2. V shed 5 bases, J shed 8 bases, and the junction held 11 bases outside the gene matches. The CDR3 runs 15 residues. Germline-derived CDR1 and CDR2 are SGHTA and FQGNSA. In nucleotides, the CDR3 is TGTGCCAGCAGCATTAGCGGGCCGGGGGGGGACATTCAGTACTTC. Amino acid sequence: CASSISGPGGDIQYF.

This chain joins TRBV7-8 and TRBJ1-3; D not certain. The germline V and J ends were trimmed by 3 bases and 3 bases, with 3 bases remaining between them. In germline, CDR1 is SGHVS, CDR2 FQNEAQ. This CDR3 has 12 amino acids. This CDR3 is CASSFGGNTIYF. DNA of the CDR3: TGTGCCAGCAGCTTCGGTGGAAACACCATATATTTT.

This clone was seen only a few times. CDR3 residues: CASSFTRATDTQYF. Written as DNA, the CDR3 is TGTGCCAGCAGCTTTACTAGAGCTACAGATACGCAGTATTTT. The chain joins TRBV11-1 to TRBJ2-3; tentative D call: TRBD2 (5 bases). V shed 3 bases and J shed 3 bases, with 10 bases lying between them. The CDR3 is made up of 14 amino acids. The germline CDR1 and CDR2 sequences are SGHAT and FQDESV (reference sequence). Filled out from reference TRBV11-1 and TRBJ2-3, the complete variable domain reads EAEVAQSPRYKITEKSQAVAFWCDPISGHATLYWYRQILGQGPELLVQFQDESVVDDSQLPKDRFSAERLKGVDSTLKIQPAELGDSAMYLCASSFTRATDTQYFGPGTRLTVL.

The gene calls are TRBV7-2 and TRBJ2-1; 7 bases are shared with TRBD2. The ends lost 3 bases at V and 9 bases at J; junction bases unmatched: 2. This CDR3 is 12 amino acids long. Per germline, CDR1 SGHTA and CDR2 FQGNSA. The CDR3 loop reads CASSFSGIEQFF. Written as DNA, the CDR3 is TGTGCCAGCAGCTTCAGCGGGATTGAGCAGTTCTTC.

A few counts support this clone. V is TRBV20-1 and J is TRBJ2-7; D uncertain. The germline V and J ends were trimmed by 0 bases and 7 bases, with 7 bases remaining between them. The CDR3 runs 11 residues. Per the germline V gene, CDR1 is DFQATT and CDR2 is SNEGSKA (reference sequence). CDR3 protein: CSARESVEQYF. DNA for the CDR3: TGCAGTGCTAGAGAGTCTGTTGAGCAGTACTTC.

This clone showed up just once. The rearrangement joins TRBV19 to TRBJ2-7; 10 nucleotides align to TRBD1. The junction had 6 bases not matched to a gene; V was cut back by 5 bases and J by 2 bases. CDR1 LNHDA and CDR2 SQIVND come from the germline V gene (reference sequence). CDR3 length: 15 residues. The CDR3 DNA reads TGTGCCAGTAGTGTAGGACAGGGGGAGACCTACGAGCAGTACTTC. It translates to CASSVGQGETYEQYF.